Presented here are 22 T cell receptor beta chains from one specimen sequenced in a study of blood T cell repertoires in COVID-19. Produced via immunoSEQ multiplex PCR; TCRdb's table is partial and in-frame only. This table holds tens of thousands of clones, about nine tenths found once. The sequencing sample was made of peripheral blood. The source is a man in his 70s with active or convalescent COVID-19.

The J gene is TRBJ1-2, the V gene TRBV5-1, with TRBD1 matching over 8 bases. The CDR3 is 15 amino acids. CDR1 and CDR2 from the germline V gene are SGHRS and YFSETQ. V shed 0 bases, J shed 4 bases, and the junction held 5 bases outside the gene matches. The CDR3 region is CASSLGTGSLYGYTF. CDR3 nucleotide sequence: TGCGCCAGCAGCTTGGGGACAGGGAGTCTCTATGGCTACACCTTC.

This chain links TRBV5-4 with TRBJ2-1; 10 nucleotides match TRBD2. V lost 4 bases, J lost 12 bases, and 10 bases stayed unmatched. The CDR3 extends over 14 amino acids. Germline CDR1 reads SGHNT; CDR2 reads YYREEE (reference sequence). This CDR3 is CASSLSGGYTGQFF. CDR3 sequence (DNA): TGTGCCAGCAGCCTTAGCGGGGGGTATACGGGGCAGTTCTTC.

The chain has TRBV18 and TRBJ1-4; D remains ambiguous. Trimming shortened V by 0 bases and J by 8 bases, and 13 bases separated the two germline ends. The length of the CDR3 is 15 residues. CDR1 and CDR2 from the germline V gene are KGHSH and LQKENI. CDR3 nucleotide sequence: TGTGCCAGCTCACCACCGGGCCTAAGGGAGGAAAAACTGTTTTTT. Its protein product is CASSPPGLREEKLFF.

The chain carries TRBV21-1 and TRBJ1-6; the table's TRBD1 call for D was not verified on the DNA. TRBV21-1 is a documented pseudogene. The CDR3 contains 17 residues. For the CDR3, the DNA is TGTGCCAGCAGCAAAAGCTCCTGGGACAGCGAGGATTCACCCCTCCACTTT. It codes for CASSKSSWDSEDSPLHF.

This chain links TRBV6-5 with TRBJ1-5; perhaps TRBD1 as D (6 bases). Germline V gives CDR1 MNHEY, CDR2 SVGAGI. The CDR3 sequence is 13 residues long. Trimming took 7 bases from V and 13 from J, leaving 20 bases between them. The CDR3 region is CASTLPTGTIQHF. CDR3 in DNA: TGTGCCAGCACCTTGCCGACAGGCACAATACAGCATTTT.

This chain connects TRBV5-1 to TRBJ1-2; weak D call: TRBD1 (6 bases). Looked up from germline, CDR1 is SGHRS and CDR2 is YFSETQ. The CDR3 has 14 amino acids. Trimming shortened V by 1 base and J by 6 bases, and 13 bases separated the two germline ends. CDR3 DNA: TGCGCCAGCAGCTTGTACAGGGCCTGGGATGGCTACACCTTC. Translation gives CASSLYRAWDGYTF.

This clone was seen a single time. CDR3 protein: CAIRNPQVFGEAFF. The CDR3 bases are TGTGCCATCAGGAACCCACAGGTTTTTGGTGAAGCTTTCTTT. The rearrangement joins TRBV10-3 to TRBJ1-1; D perhaps matches TRBD1 (5 bases). The CDR3 is made up of 14 amino acids. Trimming took 6 bases from V and 7 from J, leaving 18 bases between them. The germline gives CDR1 ENHRY, CDR2 SYGVKD.

This clone was recorded a few times. V is TRBV4-3 and J is TRBJ1-2; D is possibly TRBD1 (5 bases). V lost 0 bases, J lost 1 base, and 9 bases lay in between. Germline CDR1 reads LGHNA; CDR2 reads YSLEER. CDR3 length: 15 residues. The CDR3: CASSQEVQDNYGYTF. In nucleotides, the CDR3 is TGCGCCAGCAGCCAAGAAGTACAGGATAACTATGGCTACACCTTC.

This chain joins TRBV28 and TRBJ2-5, with a tentative D call TRBD1 (5 bases). The CDR3 is 12 amino acids. Between the trimmed V and J ends, which lost 3 bases and 6 bases, there was a span of 8 bases. Germline V gives CDR1 MDHEN, CDR2 SYDVKM. CDR3 nucleotides: TGTGCCAGCAGTTTGGTGGGGCAGACCCAGTACTTC. This translates into CASSLVGQTQYF.

The rearrangement uses TRBV27 and TRBJ1-2; TRBD1 matches at 9 bases. This CDR3 has 15 amino acids. Trimming removed 6 bases from V and 7 bases from J; junction bases left unmatched: 12. The germline CDR1 and CDR2 sequences are MNHEY and SMNVEV (reference sequence). The CDR3 sequence: CASSPLGQGSTGYTF. In DNA form, the CDR3 reads TGTGCCAGCAGCCCCTTGGGACAGGGAAGTACTGGCTACACCTTC.

This clone is a singleton in its sample. This chain links TRBV14 with TRBJ1-1; D may be TRBD1 (6 bases). V was pared by 0 bases and J by 3 bases, with 14 bases between. CDR1 SGHDN and CDR2 FVKESK come from the germline V gene. This CDR3 spans 16 amino acids. The CDR3 nucleotides read TGTGCCAGCAGCCAAGATAGGGGGACGAGGTACACTGAAGCTTTCTTT. It codes for CASSQDRGTRYTEAFF.

The chain combines TRBV4-3 with TRBJ1-2, with no clear D. The CDR3 length is 15 residues. CDR1 and CDR2 (germline): LGHNA, YSLEER. V was pared by 0 bases and J by 8 bases, with 16 bases between. DNA for the CDR3: TGCGCCAGCAGCCAAGATCAGGACTTGCTAGGGGGCTACACCTTC. Translated: CASSQDQDLLGGYTF.

This chain joins TRBV9 and TRBJ2-2, with 12 bases matching TRBD2. CDR3 size: 17 residues. Germline assignment: CDR1 SGDLS and CDR2 YYNGEE. Trimming removed 3 bases from V and 6 bases from J; junction bases left unmatched: 9. In DNA, the CDR3 is TGTGCCAGCAGCGGAAAGACTAGCGGGGGATATGCCGGGGAGCTGTTTTTT. Translating gives CASSGKTSGGYAGELFF.

This chain joins TRBV4-3 and TRBJ1-6, with D possibly TRBD1 on 6 matching bases. The CDR3 is 17 amino acids. V dropped 0 bases and J dropped 7 bases, with 16 bases sitting between them. Germline loops: CDR1 LGHNA, CDR2 YSLEER. The CDR3 is CASSQESGRGWNSPLHF. CDR3 nucleotides: TGCGCCAGCAGCCAAGAATCGGGCAGGGGTTGGAATTCACCCCTCCACTTT.

The chain combines TRBV3-1 (or the pseudogene TRBV3-2) with TRBJ2-1, with 7 bases fitting TRBD2. Per germline, CDR1 LGHDT and CDR2 YNNKEL (reference sequence). With 1 base clipped from V and 4 bases from J, the junction kept 7 bases outside the gene matches. This CDR3 region has 16 residues. The CDR3 nucleotides are TGTGCCAGCAGCCAAGTTACGGGGGGACTATACAATGAGCAGTTCTTC. Translated, it gives CASSQVTGGLYNEQFF.

The rearrangement joins TRBV12-5 to TRBJ2-3; possible D gene TRBD2, 6 bases. Per germline, CDR1 LGHNT and CDR2 FRNRAP. The V gene lost 5 bases and the J gene lost 1 base, with 10 bases spanning the gap. The CDR3 length is 14 residues. In DNA form, the CDR3 reads TGTGCTAGTGGTCCGGGGGTTGGCACAGATACGCAGTATTTT. Its translation: CASGPGVGTDTQYF.

The chain uses TRBV15 and TRBJ1-5; the D gene is possibly TRBD1 (5 bases). The CDR3 totals 16 residues. V lost 0 bases and J lost 6, with 15 bases in between. Germline CDR1 and CDR2: LNHNV and YYDKDF (reference sequence). CDR3 coding DNA: TGTGCCACCAGCAGAGATGGGGGGAGGGTCGGTCAGCCCCAGCATTTT. This translates into CATSRDGGRVGQPQHF.

J is TRBJ2-2 and V is TRBV4-2; D not resolved. Germline CDR1 is LGHNA and CDR2 is YNFKEQ. V was cut by 0 bases and J by 2 bases, with 7 bases left in between. This CDR3 contains 15 residues. CDR3 DNA: TGTGCCAGCAGCCAAGAGGTACATAACACCGGGGAGCTGTTTTTT. This gives the protein CASSQEVHNTGELFF.

The chain carries TRBV30 and TRBJ2-5; D possibly corresponds to TRBD1 (5 bases). Trimming stripped 2 bases from V and 5 bases from J, with 12 bases between. The germline V gene has CDR1 GTSNPN and CDR2 SVGIG (reference sequence). The CDR3 has 13 amino acids. Here the CDR3 DNA reads TGTGCCTGGAGTTCAGGGTTAGGCGAGACCCAGTACTTC. It codes for CAWSSGLGETQYF.

This sequence joins TRBV5-1 and TRBJ1-2; D is unclear. This CDR3 is built from 13 residues. Germline V gene data show CDR1 as SGHRS and CDR2 as YFSETQ. Trimming shortened V by 4 bases and J by 4 bases, and 11 bases separated the two germline ends. CDR3 nucleotide sequence: TGCGCCAGCAGCCCGAGGGTGTCCTATGGCTACACCTTC. Translation: CASSPRVSYGYTF.

The chain links TRBV4-1 to TRBJ2-5; 9 nucleotides align to TRBD2. Losses at the gene ends were 4 bases for V and 4 bases for J; bases not matched to a gene: 4. The CDR3 is made up of 14 amino acids. Germline V gives CDR1 MGHRA, CDR2 YSYEKL. The chain's CDR3 is CASSPPSGVETQYF. The CDR3 nucleotides read TGCGCCAGCAGCCCCCCTAGCGGGGTAGAGACCCAGTACTTC.

The chain employs TRBV5-4 and TRBJ2-3, with 10 bases fitting TRBD2. J gave up 3 bases and V 2 bases, and 6 bases lay outside the gene matches. Germline loops: CDR1 SGHNT, CDR2 YYREEE (reference sequence). The CDR3 length is 16 residues. The CDR3 DNA follows: TGTGCCAGCAGCTTCACAAGCGGGGGGGCGACAGATACGCAGTATTTT. As protein: CASSFTSGGATDTQYF.